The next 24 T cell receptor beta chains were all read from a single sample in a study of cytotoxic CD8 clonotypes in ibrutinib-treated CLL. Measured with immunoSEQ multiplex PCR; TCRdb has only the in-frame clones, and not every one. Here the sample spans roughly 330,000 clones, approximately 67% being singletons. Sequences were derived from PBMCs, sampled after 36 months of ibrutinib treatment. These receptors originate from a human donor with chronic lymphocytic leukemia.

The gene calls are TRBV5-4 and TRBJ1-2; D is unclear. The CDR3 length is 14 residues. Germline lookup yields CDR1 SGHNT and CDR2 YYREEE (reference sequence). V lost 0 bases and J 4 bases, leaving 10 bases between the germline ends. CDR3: CASSLVGQSYGYTF. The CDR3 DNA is TGTGCCAGCAGCTTGGTGGGCCAGTCCTATGGCTACACCTTC.

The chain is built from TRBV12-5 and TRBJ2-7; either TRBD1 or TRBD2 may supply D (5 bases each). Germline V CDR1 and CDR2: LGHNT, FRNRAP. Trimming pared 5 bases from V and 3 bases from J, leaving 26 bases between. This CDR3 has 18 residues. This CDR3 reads CASGPGDKLGTDHYEQYF. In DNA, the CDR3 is TGTGCTAGTGGTCCCGGGGATAAGTTAGGGACGGATCACTACGAGCAGTACTTC.

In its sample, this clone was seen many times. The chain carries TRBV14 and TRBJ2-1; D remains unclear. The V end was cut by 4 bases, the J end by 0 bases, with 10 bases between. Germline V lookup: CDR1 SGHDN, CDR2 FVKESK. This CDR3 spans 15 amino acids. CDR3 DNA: TGTGCCAGCAGCCTTGTTTATTCCTCCTACAATGAGCAGTTCTTC. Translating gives CASSLVYSSYNEQFF.

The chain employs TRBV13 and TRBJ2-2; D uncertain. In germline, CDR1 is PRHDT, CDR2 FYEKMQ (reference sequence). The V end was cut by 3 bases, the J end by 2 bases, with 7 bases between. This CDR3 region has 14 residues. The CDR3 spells CASSLLANTGELFF. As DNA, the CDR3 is TGTGCCAGCAGCTTGCTGGCAAACACCGGGGAGCTGTTTTTT.

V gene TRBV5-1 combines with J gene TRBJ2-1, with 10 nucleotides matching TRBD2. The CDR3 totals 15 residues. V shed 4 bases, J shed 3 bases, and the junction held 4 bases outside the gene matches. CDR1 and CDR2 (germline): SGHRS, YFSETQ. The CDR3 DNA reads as TGCGCCAGCAGCATTAGCGGGAGGATCTACAATGAGCAGTTCTTC. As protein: CASSISGRIYNEQFF.

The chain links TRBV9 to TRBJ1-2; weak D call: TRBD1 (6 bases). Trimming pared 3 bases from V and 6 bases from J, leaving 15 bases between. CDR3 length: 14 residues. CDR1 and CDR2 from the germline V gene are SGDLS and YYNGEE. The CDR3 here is CASSGAGQTHGYTF. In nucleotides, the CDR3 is TGTGCCAGCAGCGGCGCGGGACAAACCCATGGCTACACCTTC.

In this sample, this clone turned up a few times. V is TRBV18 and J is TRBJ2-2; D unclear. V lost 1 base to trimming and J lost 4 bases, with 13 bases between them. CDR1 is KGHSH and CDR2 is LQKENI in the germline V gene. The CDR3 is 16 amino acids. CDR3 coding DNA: TGTGCCAGCTCACCACTACCGGGTTTGGGCACCGGGGAGCTGTTTTTT. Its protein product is CASSPLPGLGTGELFF.

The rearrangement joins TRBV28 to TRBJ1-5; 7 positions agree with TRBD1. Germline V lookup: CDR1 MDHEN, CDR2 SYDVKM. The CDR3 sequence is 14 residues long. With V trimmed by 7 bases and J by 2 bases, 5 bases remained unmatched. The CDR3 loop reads CASNSGGRNQPQHF. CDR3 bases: TGTGCCAGCAACTCAGGGGGTCGCAATCAGCCCCAGCATTTT.

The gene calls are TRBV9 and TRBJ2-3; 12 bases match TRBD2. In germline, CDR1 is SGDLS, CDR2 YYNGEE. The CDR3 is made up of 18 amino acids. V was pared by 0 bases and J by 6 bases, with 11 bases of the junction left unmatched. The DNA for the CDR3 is TGTGCCAGCAGCGTAGAGTTCCTAGCGGGAGGGCCGCGGGATACGCAGTATTTT. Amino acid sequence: CASSVEFLAGGPRDTQYF.

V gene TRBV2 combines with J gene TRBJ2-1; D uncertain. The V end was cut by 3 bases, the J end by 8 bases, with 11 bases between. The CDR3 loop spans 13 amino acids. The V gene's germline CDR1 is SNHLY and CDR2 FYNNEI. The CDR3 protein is CASSDRVPDEQFF. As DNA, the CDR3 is TGTGCCAGCAGTGATCGCGTGCCCGATGAGCAGTTCTTC. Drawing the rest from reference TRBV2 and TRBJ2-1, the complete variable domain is EPEVTQTPSHQVTQMGQEVILRCVPISNHLYFYWYRQILGQKVEFLVSFYNNEISEKSEIFDDQFSVERPDGSNFTLKIRSTKLEDSAMYFCASSDRVPDEQFFGPGTRLTVL.

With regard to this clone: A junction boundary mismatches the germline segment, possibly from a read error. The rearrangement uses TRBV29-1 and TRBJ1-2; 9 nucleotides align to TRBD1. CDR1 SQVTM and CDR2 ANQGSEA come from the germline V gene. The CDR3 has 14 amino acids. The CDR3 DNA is TGCAGCGTGGAAGCCGGACAGGGGAGCTATGGCTACACCTTC. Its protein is CSVEAGQGSYGYTF.

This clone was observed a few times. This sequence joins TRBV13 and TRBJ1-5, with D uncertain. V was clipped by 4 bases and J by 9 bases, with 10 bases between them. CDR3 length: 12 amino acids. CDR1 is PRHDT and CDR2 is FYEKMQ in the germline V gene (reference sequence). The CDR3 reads CASSSGVGPQHF. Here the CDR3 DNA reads TGTGCCAGCAGCTCCGGTGTGGGGCCCCAGCATTTT.

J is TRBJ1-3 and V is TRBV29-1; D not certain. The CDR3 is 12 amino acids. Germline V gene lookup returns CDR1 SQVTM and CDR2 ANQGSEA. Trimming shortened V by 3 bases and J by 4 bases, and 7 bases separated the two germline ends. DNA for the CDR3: TGCAGCGTTGAGGGCGGAGGAAACACCATATATTTT. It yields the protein CSVEGGGNTIYF.

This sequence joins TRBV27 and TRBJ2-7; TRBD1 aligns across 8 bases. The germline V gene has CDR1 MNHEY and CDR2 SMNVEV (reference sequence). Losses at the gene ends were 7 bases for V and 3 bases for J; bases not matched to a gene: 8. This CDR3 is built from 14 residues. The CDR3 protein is CASTSRTGRYEQYF. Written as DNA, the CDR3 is TGTGCCAGCACCAGCCGGACAGGGCGCTACGAGCAGTACTTC.

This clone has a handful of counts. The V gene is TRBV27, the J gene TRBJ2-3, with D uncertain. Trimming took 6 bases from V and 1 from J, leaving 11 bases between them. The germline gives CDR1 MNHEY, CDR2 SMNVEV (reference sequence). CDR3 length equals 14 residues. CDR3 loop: CASSPDGRTDTQYF. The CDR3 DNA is TGTGCCAGCAGCCCTGACGGGCGCACAGATACGCAGTATTTT.

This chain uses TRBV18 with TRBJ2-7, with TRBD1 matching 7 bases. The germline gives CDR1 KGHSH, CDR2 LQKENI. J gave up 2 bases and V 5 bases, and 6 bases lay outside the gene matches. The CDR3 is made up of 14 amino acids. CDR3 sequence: CASSTRGQPYEQYF. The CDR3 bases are TGTGCCAGCTCAACCAGGGGACAGCCCTACGAGCAGTACTTC.

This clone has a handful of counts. The CDR3 DNA follows: TGCGCCAGCAGCTTGGTTCGGAACTATAATTCACCCCTCCACTTT. Translation: CASSLVRNYNSPLHF. V and J are TRBV5-1 and TRBJ1-6; no clear D gene. The length of the CDR3 is 15 residues. The V end lost 0 bases, the J end lost 3 bases, and 7 bases lay between the germline ends. Germline-derived CDR1 and CDR2 are SGHRS and YFSETQ.

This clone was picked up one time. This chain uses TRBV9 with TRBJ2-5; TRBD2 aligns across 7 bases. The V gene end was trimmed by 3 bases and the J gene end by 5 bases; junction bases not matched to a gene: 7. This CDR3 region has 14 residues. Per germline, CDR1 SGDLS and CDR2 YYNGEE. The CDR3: CASSAETSWETQYF. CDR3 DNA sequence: TGTGCCAGCAGCGCCGAGACTAGCTGGGAGACCCAGTACTTC.

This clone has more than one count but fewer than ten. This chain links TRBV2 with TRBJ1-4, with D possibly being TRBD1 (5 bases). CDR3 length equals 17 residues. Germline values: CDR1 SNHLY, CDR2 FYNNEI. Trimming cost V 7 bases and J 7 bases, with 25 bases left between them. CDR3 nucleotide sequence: TGTGCCAGCACCCTCCTGGGGCCGCCGCATGTAGGTGAAAAACTGTTTTTT. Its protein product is CASTLLGPPHVGEKLFF.

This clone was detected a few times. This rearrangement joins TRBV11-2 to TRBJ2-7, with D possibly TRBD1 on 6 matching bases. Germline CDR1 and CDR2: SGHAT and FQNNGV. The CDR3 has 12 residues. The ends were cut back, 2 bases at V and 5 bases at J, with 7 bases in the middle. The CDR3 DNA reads TGTGCCAGCAGCTTATACAGGGACGAGCAGTACTTC. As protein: CASSLYRDEQYF.

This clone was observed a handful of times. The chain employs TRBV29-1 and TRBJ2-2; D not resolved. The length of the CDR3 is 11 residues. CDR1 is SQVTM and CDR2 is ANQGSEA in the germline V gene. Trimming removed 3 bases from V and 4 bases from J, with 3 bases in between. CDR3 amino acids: CSVDVTGELFF. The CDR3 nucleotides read TGCAGCGTTGATGTCACCGGGGAGCTGTTTTTT.

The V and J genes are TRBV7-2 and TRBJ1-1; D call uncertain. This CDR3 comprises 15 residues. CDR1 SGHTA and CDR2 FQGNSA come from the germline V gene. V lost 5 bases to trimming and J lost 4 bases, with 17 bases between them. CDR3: CASSPTSAEVTEAFF. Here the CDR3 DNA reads TGTGCCAGCAGCCCGACCTCGGCGGAGGTCACTGAAGCTTTCTTT.

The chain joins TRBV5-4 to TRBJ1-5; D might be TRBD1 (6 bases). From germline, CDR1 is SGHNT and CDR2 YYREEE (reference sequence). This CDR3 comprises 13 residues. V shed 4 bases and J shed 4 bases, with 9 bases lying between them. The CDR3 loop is CASSRDTNQPQHF. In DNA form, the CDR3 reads TGTGCCAGCAGCCGGGACACTAATCAGCCCCAGCATTTT.

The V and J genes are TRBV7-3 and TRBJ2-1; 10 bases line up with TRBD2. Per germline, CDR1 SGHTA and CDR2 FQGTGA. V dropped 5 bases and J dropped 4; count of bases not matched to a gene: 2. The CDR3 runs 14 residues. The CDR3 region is CASSTSGAYNEQFF. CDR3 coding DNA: TGTGCCAGCAGCACTAGCGGGGCATACAATGAGCAGTTCTTC.